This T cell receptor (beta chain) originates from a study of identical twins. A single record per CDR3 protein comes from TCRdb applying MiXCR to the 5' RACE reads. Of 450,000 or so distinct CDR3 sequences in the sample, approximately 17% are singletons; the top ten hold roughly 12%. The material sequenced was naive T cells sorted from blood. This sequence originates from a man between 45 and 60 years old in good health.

As DNA, the CDR3 is TGCAGCGGGCTTAGCGGGGCTAGCACAGATACGCAGTATTTT. Its translation is CSGLSGASTDTQYF. This chain connects TRBV29-1 to TRBJ2-3, with 8 bases matching TRBD2. Germline CDR1 is SQVTM and CDR2 is ANQGSEA. V trimming: 7 bases; J trimming: 0 bases; junction bases outside the gene matches: 6. The CDR3 has 14 residues.